This T cell receptor beta chain was retrieved from a study of a mutant IDH1 vaccine in newly diagnosed glioma. On the study more broadly: Mean patient age was about 40 years; around 60% were male and approximately 40% female. Patients were pretreated with radiotherapy, temozolomide, or both, mostly both.

The assay was immunoSEQ multiplex PCR, and TCRdb's table has in-frame clones only and misses some. The sample has just under 95,000 clones, 80% seen once. The CDR3 is 14 amino acids. Germline-derived CDR1 and CDR2 are SGHTA and FQGNSA. Trimming cost V 7 bases and J 2 bases; bases outside gene matches: 7. Time point described: baseline, week 1 (first vaccination visit). Treatment reported: pre-vaccination baseline after standard-of-care therapy. The chain couples TRBV7-2 to TRBJ2-7; 8 nucleotides match TRBD2. The material was PBMCs, obtained from a glioma patient treated with radiotherapy, temozolomide or both. This sequence originates from a man aged 40-49 years with glioma. The CDR3 loop reads CASNQQAGAYEQYF. DNA for the CDR3: TGTGCCAGCAACCAGCAAGCGGGGGCCTACGAGCAGTACTTC.